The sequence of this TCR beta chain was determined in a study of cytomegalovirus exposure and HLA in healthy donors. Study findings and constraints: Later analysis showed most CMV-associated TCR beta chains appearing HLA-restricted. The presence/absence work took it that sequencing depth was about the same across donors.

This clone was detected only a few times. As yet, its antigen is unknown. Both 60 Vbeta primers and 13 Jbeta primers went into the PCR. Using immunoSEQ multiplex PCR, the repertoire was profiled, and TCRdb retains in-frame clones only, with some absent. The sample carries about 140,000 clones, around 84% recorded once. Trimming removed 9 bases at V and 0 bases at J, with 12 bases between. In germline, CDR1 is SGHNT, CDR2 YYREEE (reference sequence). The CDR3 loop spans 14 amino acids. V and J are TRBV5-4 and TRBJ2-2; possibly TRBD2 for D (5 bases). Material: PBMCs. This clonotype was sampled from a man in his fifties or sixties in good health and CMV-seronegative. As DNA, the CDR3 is TGTGCCATGGCGGGTACTGCGAACACCGGGGAGCTGTTTTTT. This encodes CAMAGTANTGELFF.